The 14 T cell receptor beta chains presented below share a single source sample, sequenced in a study of OX40 agonist ivuxolimab in advanced cancers. Library generation was performed with the immunoSEQ multiplex PCR assay. As stored in TCRdb, this immuneACCESS dataset retains in-frame rearrangements with V and J assigned. A fraction of the clones does not appear; measured against another copy, unresolved V genes explain less than half of the discrepancy, and the remainder lacks a known reason. The sample table shows 23,000 or so clones, and around 73% are seen once. About 1.5% of the sample comes from the top ten. The specimen comprised CD4+ or CD8+ T cells sorted from blood, sampled in a trial of the OX40 agonist ivuxolimab. These receptors were collected from an adult with an advanced solid tumor such as melanoma, head and neck, liver or kidney cancer.

The count of this clone is one. The chain carries TRBV7-9 and TRBJ1-2, with TRBD1 matching 7 bases. Unmatched junction bases numbered 14, after V lost 5 bases and J lost 2 bases. This CDR3 is 17 amino acids long. Germline CDR1 is SEHNR and CDR2 is FQNEAQ (reference sequence). The CDR3 here is CASSARDSQTFNYGYTF. DNA of the CDR3: TGTGCCAGCAGCGCCCGGGACAGTCAAACTTTCAACTATGGCTACACCTTC.

There are a few counts of this clone. The J gene is TRBJ1-6, the V gene TRBV5-1; D may be TRBD1 (6 bases). The CDR3 length is 15 residues. V was shortened by 1 base and J by 5 bases, with 10 bases between the two germline ends. Germline V CDR1 and CDR2: SGHRS, YFSETQ. CDR3 in amino acids: CASSLTGINNSPLHF. In DNA, the CDR3 is TGCGCCAGCAGCTTGACAGGGATCAATAATTCACCCCTCCACTTT.

This clone appeared a few times. This sequence joins TRBV4-3 and TRBJ1-4; no definite D call. CDR3 length: 15 amino acids. Germline V gene sequence: CDR1 LGHNA, CDR2 YSLEER. V was cut by 0 bases and J by 0 bases, with 5 bases left in between. Here the CDR3 DNA reads TGCGCCAGCAGCCAAGAGCTCGCAACTAATGAAAAACTGTTTTTT. Translating it yields CASSQELATNEKLFF.

This chain uses TRBV28 with TRBJ2-1, with D maybe TRBD1 (5 bases). The CDR3 length is 10 residues. Germline V gene lookup returns CDR1 MDHEN and CDR2 SYDVKM. The germline V and J ends were trimmed by 6 bases and 10 bases, with 7 bases remaining between them. Here the CDR3 DNA reads TGTGCCAGCAGCGACAGAGAGCAGTTCTTC. This encodes CASSDREQFF.

J is TRBJ2-1 and V is TRBV6-1; 11 bases map to TRBD2. CDR1 is MNHNS and CDR2 is SASEGT in the germline V gene. J gave up 4 bases and V 10 bases, and 6 bases lay outside the gene matches. This CDR3 has 14 amino acids. CDR3 region: CATILAGGYNEQFF. Here the CDR3 DNA reads TGTGCCACCATCTTAGCGGGGGGGTACAATGAGCAGTTCTTC.

The chain has TRBV28 and TRBJ2-7, with D tentatively TRBD2 (5 bases). The length of the CDR3 is 18 residues. The V end was cut by 4 bases, the J end by 6 bases, with 28 bases between. Germline V gene data show CDR1 as MDHEN and CDR2 as SYDVKM. In nucleotides, the CDR3 is TGTGCCAGCAGTTACAGTAGGGCTGGGGAACGGCTCGCGGGCGAGCAGTACTTC. It is translated as CASSYSRAGERLAGEQYF. Combining the CDR3 with reference TRBV28 and TRBJ2-7 gives the whole variable domain DVKVTQSSRYLVKRTGEKVFLECVQDMDHENMFWYRQDPGLGLRLIYFSYDVKMKEKGDIPEGYSVSREKKERFSLILESASTNQTSMYLCASSYSRAGERLAGEQYFGPGTRLTVT.

The V and J genes are TRBV7-9 and TRBJ1-4, with D perhaps matching TRBD1 (6 bases). Germline CDR1 is SEHNR and CDR2 is FQNEAQ (reference sequence). The CDR3 contains 14 residues. V was shortened by 1 base and J by 12 bases, with 15 bases between the two germline ends. The CDR3 region is CASSLDRAGGQLFF. The CDR3 nucleotides are TGTGCCAGCAGCTTAGACAGGGCCGGGGGACAACTGTTTTTT.

The J gene is TRBJ2-3, the V gene TRBV7-2; possibly TRBD2 for D (5 bases). The germline V gene encodes CDR1 SGHTA and CDR2 FQGNSA. V lost 1 base and J 2 bases, leaving 13 bases between the germline ends. CDR3 length equals 16 residues. The chain's CDR3 is CASSLGAGRYTDTQYF. CDR3 coding DNA: TGTGCCAGCAGCTTAGGGGCGGGTCGGTACACAGATACGCAGTATTTT.

V gene TRBV2 combines with J gene TRBJ2-4; D unresolved. This CDR3 spans 15 amino acids. Germline assignment: CDR1 SNHLY and CDR2 FYNNEI. Trimming stripped 4 bases from V and 0 bases from J, with 10 bases between. The CDR3 loop reads CASSGGRLAKNIQYF. The CDR3, as DNA: TGTGCCAGCAGTGGTGGCAGGCTAGCCAAAAACATTCAGTACTTC. Drawing the rest from reference TRBV2 and TRBJ2-4, the complete variable domain is EPEVTQTPSHQVTQMGQEVILRCVPISNHLYFYWYRQILGQKVEFLVSFYNNEISEKSEIFDDQFSVERPDGSNFTLKIRSTKLEDSAMYFCASSGGRLAKNIQYFGAGTRLSVL.

The J gene is TRBJ2-5, the V gene TRBV11-2, with 7 bases lining up with TRBD2. The CDR3 is made up of 15 amino acids. CDR1 and CDR2 (germline): SGHAT, FQNNGV. The V segment lost 1 base and the J segment 5 bases; nucleotides outside the gene matches: 7. Here the CDR3 DNA reads TGTGCCAGCAGCTTAGGACTAGCCAACGGGGAGACCCAGTACTTC. This translates into CASSLGLANGETQYF.

The rearrangement joins TRBV14 to TRBJ2-5; D is ambiguous. The CDR3 is made up of 15 amino acids. Germline V gene data show CDR1 as SGHDN and CDR2 as FVKESK. V was cut by 1 base and J by 4 bases, with 13 bases left in between. The CDR3 loop is CASSQGTYVGETQYF. The CDR3 DNA reads as TGTGCCAGCAGCCAAGGGACCTATGTGGGAGAGACCCAGTACTTC. Drawing the rest from reference TRBV14 and TRBJ2-5, the complete variable domain is EAGVTQFPSHSVIEKGQTVTLRCDPISGHDNLYWYRRVMGKEIKFLLHFVKESKQDESGMPNNRFLAERTGGTYSTLKVQPAELEDSGVYFCASSQGTYVGETQYFGPGTRLLVL.

CDR3 DNA: TGTGCCAGCAGCCGACGCTCTGGGGCCAACGTCCTGACTTTC. Protein: CASSRRSGANVLTF. The chain links TRBV27 to TRBJ2-6; D is uncertain. CDR1 is MNHEY, CDR2 SMNVEV, per germline (reference sequence). The CDR3 is 14 amino acids. V was cut by 6 bases and J by 0 bases, with 6 bases left in between.

V is TRBV29-1 and J is TRBJ2-3; TRBD2 matches 8 bases. The germline CDR1 and CDR2 sequences are SQVTM and ANQGSEA. This CDR3 is 14 amino acids long. V lost 6 bases to trimming and J lost 5 bases; unmatched junction nucleotides: 10. In DNA, the CDR3 is TGCAGCGTCGTGGATATGCGGGAGGTAGATACGCAGTATTTT. The encoded protein is CSVVDMREVDTQYF.

This clone has a handful of counts. The chain recombines TRBV28 with TRBJ2-1; 7 bases are a match to TRBD2. Per germline, CDR1 MDHEN and CDR2 SYDVKM. CDR3 length: 13 residues. V lost 6 bases to trimming and J lost 6 bases; unmatched junction nucleotides: 5. CDR3 in DNA: TGTGCCAGCAGGCTAGCGGACGGCAATGAGCAGTTCTTC. Protein: CASRLADGNEQFF.